The next 21 T cell receptor beta chains were all read from a single sample in a study of blood T cell repertoires in COVID-19 (TCRdb year 2020). To prepare the library, the immunoSEQ multiplex PCR assay was applied. TCRdb limited this immuneACCESS table to in-frame rearrangements with V and J called. A share of clones is missing; checked studies link under half to unresolved V genes, and the rest is unexplained. Present in this sample are 50,000 to 75,000 clones, under 80% of which were seen just once. The ten largest clones add up to approximately 18% of the sample. The sequencing input was peripheral blood. Receptor source: a man aged 55 to 70 with acute or convalescent COVID-19.

The gene calls are TRBV6-5 and TRBJ1-6, with 8 bases aligning to TRBD1. CDR3 length: 14 amino acids. Germline CDR1 MNHEY, CDR2 SVGAGI. V trimming: 5 bases; J trimming: 10 bases; junction bases outside the gene matches: 7. CDR3 protein: CASSPDRGGSPLHF. In nucleotides, the CDR3 is TGTGCCAGCAGTCCCGACAGGGGAGGCTCACCCCTCCACTTT.

V is TRBV20-1 and J is TRBJ2-7; 8 bases are shared with TRBD2. The CDR3 is 13 residues long. The junction had 6 bases not matched to a gene; V was cut back by 3 bases and J by 5 bases. Germline V gene sequence: CDR1 DFQATT, CDR2 SNEGSKA (reference sequence). The CDR3 loop is CSASSGGPDEQYF. DNA for the CDR3: TGCAGTGCTAGTTCGGGAGGGCCGGACGAGCAGTACTTC.

In this sample, this clone turned up once. At one boundary the junction diverges from the germline segment, which might be a read error. V gene TRBV28 combines with J gene TRBJ2-7; the D is unclear. The CDR3 spans 14 residues. From germline, CDR1 is MDHEN and CDR2 SYDVKM. CDR3 sequence: CASSTYGRSYGQYF. The CDR3 DNA reads TGTGCCAGCAGTACGTACGGCAGGTCCTACGGGCAGTACTTC.

This clone has just one count. The CDR3 DNA sequence: TGTGCCAGCACCTATTCTAGCGGGAGTATATCAACGCAGTATTTT. It yields the protein CASTYSSGSISTQYF. The gene calls are TRBV28 and TRBJ2-3; TRBD2 agrees at 10 bases. CDR1 and CDR2 (germline): MDHEN, SYDVKM. J was trimmed by 9 bases and V by 7 bases; bases with no gene match: 13. The CDR3 is 15 amino acids.

Here the CDR3 reads CASSWAAQETQYF. CDR3 in DNA: TGTGCCAGCAGTTGGGCCGCCCAAGAGACCCAGTACTTC. The V gene is TRBV6-5, the J gene TRBJ2-5; D call uncertain. Per the germline V gene, CDR1 is MNHEY and CDR2 is SVGAGI. With 4 bases removed from V and 1 base from J, the gap between germline ends came to 7 bases. This CDR3 is 13 amino acids long.

This chain joins TRBV9 and TRBJ2-2, with a weak D call TRBD2 (5 bases). With 4 bases removed from V and 7 bases from J, the gap between germline ends came to 14 bases. Germline V gives CDR1 SGDLS, CDR2 YYNGEE. CDR3 size: 14 residues. The CDR3 DNA reads as TGTGCCAGCAGCTCCCAAACTAGTGTCGGGGAGCTGTTTTTT. Its protein is CASSSQTSVGELFF.

V and J are TRBV5-1 and TRBJ2-7; D may be TRBD2 (7 bases). Trimming took 10 bases from V and 5 from J, leaving 25 bases between them. The CDR3 length is 15 residues. The germline V gene encodes CDR1 SGHRS and CDR2 YFSETQ. The CDR3 is CASTRAGARTDEQYF. The CDR3 bases are TGCGCCTCGACCCGGGCGGGGGCGCGGACCGACGAGCAGTACTTC.

This sequence joins TRBV18 and TRBJ2-7, with 10 positions matching TRBD1. The CDR3 has 15 amino acids. The germline gives CDR1 KGHSH, CDR2 LQKENI. V lost 6 bases, J lost 0 bases, and 5 bases stayed unmatched. This chain's CDR3 is CASSGQGFLSYEQYF. The DNA of the CDR3 is TGTGCCAGCTCGGGACAGGGGTTTCTCTCCTACGAGCAGTACTTC. Looking up the rest from reference TRBV18 and TRBJ2-7 gives the full variable domain: NAGVMQNPRHLVRRRGQEARLRCSPMKGHSHVYWYRQLPEEGLKFMVYLQKENIIDESGMPKERFSAEFPKEGPSILRIQQVVRGDSAAYFCASSGQGFLSYEQYFGPGTRLTVT.

The V gene is TRBV7-2, the J gene TRBJ2-7; 7 bases agree with TRBD2. Germline assignment: CDR1 SGHTA and CDR2 FQGNSA. V was pared by 0 bases and J by 4 bases, with 3 bases of the junction left unmatched. The CDR3 is 14 amino acids. CDR3 coding DNA: TGTGCCAGCAGCTTAGCGGGAGGGACTTACGAGCAGTACTTC. Translated: CASSLAGGTYEQYF.

The V gene is TRBV27, the J gene TRBJ2-5, with TRBD2 identical over 8 bases. This CDR3 is 15 amino acids long. CDR1 is MNHEY and CDR2 is SMNVEV in the germline V gene (reference sequence). V was clipped by 4 bases and J by 0 bases; unmatched bases: 4. The CDR3 sequence: CASSSSSGYQETQYF. The CDR3 DNA reads as TGTGCCAGCAGTTCATCTAGCGGGTACCAAGAGACCCAGTACTTC.

This clone was found a few times. This chain links TRBV7-9 with TRBJ1-1; 8 nucleotides agree with TRBD1. Germline V gives CDR1 SEHNR, CDR2 FQNEAQ (reference sequence). V was clipped by 6 bases and J by 3 bases; unmatched bases: 12. The CDR3 covers 16 residues. DNA for the CDR3: TGTGCCAGCAGTCATAAACAGGGGGAAGGGGACACTGAAGCTTTCTTT. This translates into CASSHKQGEGDTEAFF.

V and J are TRBV10-2 and TRBJ2-2; 10 bases map to TRBD1. From germline, CDR1 is WSHSY and CDR2 SAAADI. The CDR3 totals 15 residues. V dropped 6 bases and J dropped 5; count of bases not matched to a gene: 6. CDR3 sequence: CASRAGTGATGELFF. The CDR3 DNA reads TGCGCCAGCAGGGCCGGGACAGGGGCAACCGGGGAGCTGTTTTTT.

The CDR3 coding sequence is TGTGCCAGCAGCGTCACAGGGGGCGGACAGCCCCAGCATTTT. It translates to CASSVTGGGQPQHF. The chain employs TRBV7-2 and TRBJ1-5; 9 bases agree with TRBD1. The CDR3 is made up of 14 amino acids. The V and J ends lost 5 bases and 7 bases, in that order; junction bases with no gene match: 6. The germline CDR1 and CDR2 sequences are SGHTA and FQGNSA.

The gene calls are TRBV11-1 and TRBJ2-5; 8 nucleotides line up with TRBD2. J was trimmed by 10 bases and V by 8 bases; bases with no gene match: 18. Germline lookup yields CDR1 SGHAT and CDR2 FQDESV (reference sequence). The CDR3 is 15 amino acids. The CDR3 region is CASGGQAGERGNQYF. The CDR3, as DNA: TGTGCCAGCGGCGGACAAGCGGGAGAAAGAGGAAACCAGTACTTC.

V gene TRBV3-1 (or the pseudogene TRBV3-2) combines with J gene TRBJ2-3, with D possibly matching TRBD1 (5 bases). CDR1 and CDR2 (germline): LGHDT, YNNKEL (reference sequence). V lost 1 base to trimming and J lost 3 bases, with 14 bases between them. The CDR3 contains 16 residues. The CDR3 here is CASSQVLARGTDTQYF. The DNA for the CDR3 is TGTGCCAGCAGCCAAGTTCTGGCTAGGGGTACAGATACGCAGTATTTT.

This clone has a handful of counts. J is TRBJ1-6 and V is TRBV7-9; D is undetermined. CDR1 SEHNR and CDR2 FQNEAQ come from the germline V gene (reference sequence). V was pared by 1 base and J by 10 bases, with 11 bases between. The CDR3 extends over 14 amino acids. CDR3 sequence (DNA): TGTGCCAGCAGCTTAGAAGTCGACGGGTCACCCCTCCACTTT. It translates to CASSLEVDGSPLHF. Combining the CDR3 with reference TRBV7-9 and TRBJ1-6 gives the whole variable domain DTGVSQNPRHKITKRGQNVTFRCDPISEHNRLYWYRQTLGQGPEFLTYFQNEAQLEKSRLLSDRFSAERPKGSFSTLEIQRTEQGDSAMYLCASSLEVDGSPLHFGNGTRLTVT.

This clone was counted between two and nine times. The chain employs TRBV16 and TRBJ1-1, with a possible D match to TRBD1 (5 bases). The CDR3 has 13 residues. Germline V lookup: CDR1 KGHSY, CDR2 FQNENV. The V end lost 6 bases, the J end lost 1 base, and 9 bases lay between the germline ends. The CDR3 nucleotides are TGTGCCAGCAGATATACAGGGAACACTGAAGCTTTCTTT. Protein sequence: CASRYTGNTEAFF.

The chain joins TRBV13 to TRBJ1-5; 10 positions match TRBD1. The length of the CDR3 is 18 residues. The V segment lost 3 bases and the J segment 0 bases; nucleotides outside the gene matches: 8. Germline V gene lookup returns CDR1 PRHDT and CDR2 FYEKMQ (reference sequence). DNA for the CDR3: TGTGCCAGCAGCTTCGGGGGACAGGGGCCTTATAGCAATCAGCCCCAGCATTTT. It codes for CASSFGGQGPYSNQPQHF.

This chain joins TRBV4-1 and TRBJ2-3; 11 bases agree with TRBD2. Germline-derived CDR1 and CDR2 are MGHRA and YSYEKL. Trimming at V came to 0 bases and at J to 3 bases, leaving 8 bases not matched to a gene. The CDR3 totals 18 residues. The CDR3 loop is CASSQESTSGSRTDTQYF. In DNA, the CDR3 is TGCGCCAGCAGCCAAGAATCAACTAGCGGGAGTAGGACAGATACGCAGTATTTT.

This rearrangement joins TRBV3-1 (or the pseudogene TRBV3-2) to TRBJ1-1, with D uncertain. The CDR3 consists of 14 residues. The V and J ends lost 2 bases and 1 base respectively, with 8 bases between them. Germline V gene lookup returns CDR1 LGHDT and CDR2 YNNKEL (reference sequence). The CDR3 bases are TGTGCCAGCAGCCAAAGAGGTAGGAACACTGAAGCTTTCTTT. Translated: CASSQRGRNTEAFF.

V is TRBV7-2 and J is TRBJ1-1, with 7 bases fitting TRBD1. The CDR3 contains 14 residues. The trim removed 4 bases at V and 7 bases at J, leaving 9 bases unmatched. CDR1 SGHTA and CDR2 FQGNSA come from the germline V gene. CDR3 nucleotide sequence: TGTGCCAGCAGCTCCCGACAGGGTATTGGTGAAGCTTTCTTT. Residues: CASSSRQGIGEAFF.